This T cell receptor (beta chain) was sequenced in a study of blood T cell repertoires in COVID-19. Germline-derived CDR1 and CDR2 are SGHRS and YFSETQ. V lost 4 bases to trimming and J lost 0 bases, with 17 bases between them. CDR3 length equals 17 residues. As handled by the study authors: Amplification of reference gene primers provided the estimated nucleated cell counts. Profiled with immunoSEQ multiplex PCR; TCRdb holds only in-frame clones, not every one. That table furnishes V, J and clone size, whereas the DNA furnished D and trimming. The data show approximately 100,000 clones, roughly 86% seen once.

The TCR was taken from a woman aged 55-69 years with acute or convalescent COVID-19. V usage is TRBV5-1 and J usage is TRBJ2-1; TRBD2 might be the D (6 bases). Sequenced input: peripheral blood. The CDR3 sequence is CASSQKERASSYNEQFF. The CDR3 coding sequence is TGCGCCAGCAGCCAGAAAGAGCGGGCAAGCTCCTACAATGAGCAGTTCTTC.